This TCR beta chain was captured in a study of spatial heterogeneity in lung cancer. As to time point: blood at routine non-recurrence follow-up after resection. TCRdb fed the 5' RACE reads into MiXCR, producing one record per CDR3 protein. Of about 87,000 distinct CDR3 sequences listed, approximately 19% are singletons. This clonotype came up many times. The clonotype originates from a male donor with early-stage non-small cell lung cancer. The sequencing here drew on PBMCs, taken at follow-up.

CDR3 sequence reads: CSASDRGSGQPQHF. The CDR3 DNA sequence: TGCAGTGCTAGCGACAGGGGTTCAGGGCAGCCCCAGCATTTT. The chain joins TRBV20-1 to TRBJ1-5, with 8 bases aligning to TRBD1. The length of the CDR3 is 14 residues. Germline V gene data show CDR1 as DFQATT and CDR2 as SNEGSKA (reference sequence). With 3 bases clipped from V and 7 bases from J, the junction kept 8 bases outside the gene matches.